This is a list of T cell receptor beta chains from one sample in a study of CD8 T cells in Susac syndrome. MiXCR was run by TCRdb on the immunoSEQ multiplex PCR reads, yielding one entry per CDR3 protein. This table holds approximately 65,000 distinct CDR3 sequences, roughly 92% found once. The sequencing sample was made of CD8+ T cells from PBMCs. The receptors were sampled from a human donor in good health. Both conserved end residues are part of each CDR3. D genes are given only for firm matches. The size field is filled for only some rows; it gives once, few, many or a size class.

j_call clone_size d_call v_call cdr3_aa cdr3_nt
TRBJ1-1 NA TRBD1 TRBV5-4 CASSLRQGLRNTEAFF TGTGCCAGCAGCCTAAGACAGGGGTTACGGAACACTGAAGCTTTCTTT
TRBJ1-6 NA NA TRBV27 CASSHPGTYNSPLHF TGTGCCAGCAGTCACCCCGGCACCTATAATTCACCCCTCCACTTT
TRBJ1-2 NA TRBD1 TRBV29-1 CSDYRRDRVLDGYTF TGCAGCGACTACAGGAGAGACAGGGTGCTTGATGGCTACACCTTC
TRBJ2-3 NA NA TRBV27 CASSLLAGSTDTQYF TGTGCCAGCAGTTTACTCGCGGGGAGCACAGATACGCAGTATTTT
TRBJ2-7 NA NA TRBV4-1 CASSQQRSPMGFEQYF TGCGCCAGCAGCCAACAACGAAGCCCGATGGGGTTCGAGCAGTACTTC
TRBJ2-2 NA TRBD2 TRBV20-1 CSARDRAGGEVGELFF TGCAGTGCTAGAGATCGAGCGGGGGGAGAGGTCGGGGAGCTGTTTTTT
TRBJ2-1 NA TRBD2 TRBV7-9 CASSPTRGVGSEQFF TGTGCCAGCAGCCCAACACGGGGGGTTGGAAGTGAGCAGTTCTTC
TRBJ1-2 NA TRBD1 TRBV4-1 CASSRLQGADYGYTF TGCGCCAGCAGCCGCCTACAGGGGGCCGACTATGGCTACACCTTC
TRBJ2-7 NA NA TRBV2 CASSENRDRRFYEQYF TGTGCCAGCAGTGAAAACCGGGACCGCCGGTTCTACGAGCAGTACTTC
TRBJ2-7 NA TRBD1 TRBV5-6 CASSPGQGFDEQYF TGTGCCAGCAGCCCCGGACAGGGGTTCGACGAGCAGTACTTC
TRBJ1-5 NA NA TRBV4-1 CASSPHREQPQHF TGCGCCAGCAGCCCTCACCGGGAGCAGCCCCAGCATTTT
TRBJ2-1 once TRBD1 TRBV10-3 CAIRGQGGNEQLF TGTGCCATTCGAGGACAGGGTGGCAATGAGCAGCTCTTC
TRBJ2-1 NA TRBD1 TRBV6-6 CASSYSTGDEQFF TGTGCCAGCAGTTACTCGACAGGGGATGAGCAGTTCTTC
TRBJ2-1 NA NA TRBV30 CAWDDGSSYNEQFF TGTGCCTGGGACGACGGATCATCCTACAATGAGCAGTTCTTC
TRBJ2-2 NA NA TRBV4-1 CASSQDEPGGRSTGELFF TGCGCCAGCAGCCAAGATGAGCCGGGGGGCCGCAGCACCGGGGAGCTGTTTTTT
TRBJ2-7 NA NA TRBV4-1 CASSQRDGGSYEQYF TGCGCCAGCAGCCAAAGGGACGGAGGTTCCTACGAGCAGTACTTC
TRBJ1-1 once TRBD1 TRBV9 CASSGGTGRTSPEVAFF TGTGCCAGCAGCGGAGGGACAGGGAGGACCAGCCCCGAAGTGGCTTTCTTT
TRBJ2-4 NA NA TRBV7-9 CASSSDLLNIQYF TGTGCCAGCAGCTCAGACCTACTAAACATTCAGTACTTC
TRBJ2-3 NA NA TRBV2 CASTPFLGIAETLSTDTQYF TGTGCCAGCACCCCCTTCTTGGGGATAGCGGAGACCCTTAGCACAGATACGCAGTATTTT
TRBJ2-1 once NA TRBV11-2 CASSAAVNEQFF TGTGCCAGCAGCGCGGCAGTCAATGAGCAGTTCTTC
TRBJ1-1 NA NA TRBV30 CAWTAGTANTEAFF TGTGCCTGGACTGCGGGGACCGCCAACACTGAAGCTTTCTTT
TRBJ1-2 NA NA TRBV19 CASNTGASDYGYTF TGTGCCAGTAACACGGGGGCGTCGGACTATGGCTACACCTTC